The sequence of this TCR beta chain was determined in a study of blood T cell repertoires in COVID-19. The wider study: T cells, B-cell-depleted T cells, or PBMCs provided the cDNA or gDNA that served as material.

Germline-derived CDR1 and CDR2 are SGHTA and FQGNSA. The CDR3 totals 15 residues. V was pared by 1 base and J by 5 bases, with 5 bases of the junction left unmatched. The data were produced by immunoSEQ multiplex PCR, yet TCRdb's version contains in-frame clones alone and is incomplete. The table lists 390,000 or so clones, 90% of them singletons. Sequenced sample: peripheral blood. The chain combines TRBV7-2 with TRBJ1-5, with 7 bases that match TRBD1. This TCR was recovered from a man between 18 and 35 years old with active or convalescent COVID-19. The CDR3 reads CASSLDRGGYQPQHF. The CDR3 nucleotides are TGTGCCAGCAGCTTAGACAGGGGAGGTTATCAGCCCCAGCATTTT.